Listed below are T cell receptor beta chains from one sample, sequenced in a study of post-analysis software for immune sequencing data. TCRdb called the PCR reads again in MiXCR, with one record for every CDR3 protein. This sample has 380,000 or so distinct CDR3 sequences; 30% to 45% occur once, and the top ten carry around an eighth. Specimen: blood. The receptors stem from a girl aged 5-17 years with multiple sclerosis. The CDR3 runs from the conserved cysteine through the conserved F or W. The order of the fields is CDR3 protein, CDR3 DNA, V gene, J gene, clone size, D gene. D genes are given only for firm matches. Clone sizes are given selectively: once, few, many, or a class where the clone is expanded.

cdr3_aa: CASRPSGGPRTDTQYF
cdr3_nt: TGTGCCAGTCGGCCTAGCGGGGGGCCCCGCACAGATACGCAGTATTTT
v_call: TRBV6-2/TRBV6-3
j_call: TRBJ2-3
clone_size: NA
d_call: TRBD2

cdr3_aa: CASSLILYEQFF
cdr3_nt: TGTGCCAGCAGCTTGATATTGTATGAGCAGTTCTTC
v_call: TRBV7-8
j_call: TRBJ2-1
clone_size: few
d_call: NA

cdr3_aa: CASSLDRDYIQYF
cdr3_nt: TGTGCCAGCAGCCTCGACAGGGACTACATTCAGTACTTC
v_call: TRBV5-1
j_call: TRBJ2-4
clone_size: few
d_call: NA

cdr3_aa: CSAGDWGQGDTQYF
cdr3_nt: TGCAGTGCCGGGGATTGGGGGCAGGGAGATACGCAGTATTTT
v_call: TRBV20-1
j_call: TRBJ2-3
clone_size: NA
d_call: NA

cdr3_aa: CSARDNYEQYF
cdr3_nt: TGCAGTGCCAGGGACAACTACGAGCAGTACTTC
v_call: TRBV20-1
j_call: TRBJ2-7
clone_size: NA
d_call: NA

cdr3_aa: CSAIRGGRDYEQYF
cdr3_nt: TGCAGTGCTATCCGCGGGGGGAGAGACTACGAGCAGTACTTC
v_call: TRBV20-1
j_call: TRBJ2-7
clone_size: many
d_call: TRBD2

cdr3_aa: CASSQDPGGEQFF
cdr3_nt: TGCGCCAGCAGCCAAGATCCGGGGGGCGAGCAGTTCTTC
v_call: TRBV4-3
j_call: TRBJ2-1
clone_size: NA
d_call: NA

cdr3_aa: CASSKGQRNSPLHF
cdr3_nt: TGTGCCAGCAGCAAGGGACAGAGGAATTCACCCCTCCACTTT
v_call: TRBV12-3/TRBV12-4
j_call: TRBJ1-6
clone_size: NA
d_call: TRBD1

cdr3_aa: CASSQDRRMGQLFF
cdr3_nt: TGTGCCAGCAGCCAAGATCGGCGGATGGGCCAACTGTTTTTT
v_call: TRBV3-1
j_call: TRBJ1-4
clone_size: few
d_call: NA

cdr3_aa: CASSEFPVGGGLTQYF
cdr3_nt: TGTGCCAGCAGTGAATTCCCTGTAGGCGGTGGCTTGACCCAGTACTTC
v_call: TRBV2
j_call: TRBJ2-5
clone_size: NA
d_call: NA

cdr3_aa: CASSYWGSGGKKAIAEQFF
cdr3_nt: TGTGCCAGCAGTTACTGGGGTAGCGGGGGGAAAAAGGCAATAGCTGAGCAGTTCTTC
v_call: TRBV6-5
j_call: TRBJ2-1
clone_size: NA
d_call: TRBD2

cdr3_aa: CASSLTGEVSDYEQYF
cdr3_nt: TGCGCCAGCAGCTTGACAGGGGAGGTTTCTGACTACGAGCAGTACTTC
v_call: TRBV5-1
j_call: TRBJ2-7
clone_size: many
d_call: NA

cdr3_aa: CSAGRDQPQHF
cdr3_nt: TGCAGTGCAGGAAGGGATCAGCCCCAGCATTTT
v_call: TRBV20-1
j_call: TRBJ1-5
clone_size: NA
d_call: NA

cdr3_aa: CATSSKGGPSTDTQYF
cdr3_nt: TGTGCCACCAGCAGTAAGGGGGGGCCCAGCACAGATACGCAGTATTTT
v_call: TRBV15
j_call: TRBJ2-3
clone_size: few
d_call: NA

cdr3_aa: CASSYGGYQPQHF
cdr3_nt: TGTGCCAGCAGCTACGGGGGTTATCAGCCCCAGCATTTT
v_call: TRBV12-3/TRBV12-4
j_call: TRBJ1-5
clone_size: few
d_call: NA

cdr3_aa: CSASPVGGWGTQYF
cdr3_nt: TGCAGTGCTAGCCCCGTGGGGGGCTGGGGGACCCAGTACTTC
v_call: TRBV20-1
j_call: TRBJ2-5
clone_size: once
d_call: NA

cdr3_aa: CSANVAGGIKYEQFF
cdr3_nt: TGCAGTGCCAATGTAGCGGGGGGGATAAAGTATGAGCAGTTCTTC
v_call: TRBV20-1
j_call: TRBJ2-1
clone_size: few
d_call: TRBD2

cdr3_aa: CSASPQGYEQYF
cdr3_nt: TGCAGTGCTAGTCCTCAGGGCTACGAGCAGTACTTC
v_call: TRBV20-1
j_call: TRBJ2-7
clone_size: few
d_call: NA

cdr3_aa: CSVPSLAGGRETQYF
cdr3_nt: TGCAGCGTTCCCTCGCTAGCGGGGGGGCGAGAGACCCAGTACTTC
v_call: TRBV29-1
j_call: TRBJ2-5
clone_size: NA
d_call: TRBD2

cdr3_aa: CSVWGTSGGSDTQYF
cdr3_nt: TGCAGCGTTTGGGGGACTAGCGGGGGATCAGATACGCAGTATTTT
v_call: TRBV29-1
j_call: TRBJ2-3
clone_size: few
d_call: TRBD2

cdr3_aa: CSARTGYSPLHF
cdr3_nt: TGCAGTGCGAGAACAGGTTATTCACCCCTCCACTTT
v_call: TRBV20-1
j_call: TRBJ1-6
clone_size: few
d_call: NA

cdr3_aa: CASSLRGSGVLYNEQFF
cdr3_nt: TGTGCCAGCAGCTTGCGGGGGTCCGGGGTCCTCTACAATGAGCAGTTCTTC
v_call: TRBV5-6
j_call: TRBJ2-1
clone_size: NA
d_call: NA

cdr3_aa: CASRGITEAFF
cdr3_nt: TGTGCCAGTAGGGGAATCACTGAAGCTTTCTTT
v_call: TRBV12-3/TRBV12-4
j_call: TRBJ1-1
clone_size: NA
d_call: NA

cdr3_aa: CATSRGKSGTDTQYF
cdr3_nt: TGTGCCACCAGTCGGGGGAAAAGTGGCACAGATACGCAGTATTTT
v_call: TRBV24-1
j_call: TRBJ2-3
clone_size: few
d_call: NA